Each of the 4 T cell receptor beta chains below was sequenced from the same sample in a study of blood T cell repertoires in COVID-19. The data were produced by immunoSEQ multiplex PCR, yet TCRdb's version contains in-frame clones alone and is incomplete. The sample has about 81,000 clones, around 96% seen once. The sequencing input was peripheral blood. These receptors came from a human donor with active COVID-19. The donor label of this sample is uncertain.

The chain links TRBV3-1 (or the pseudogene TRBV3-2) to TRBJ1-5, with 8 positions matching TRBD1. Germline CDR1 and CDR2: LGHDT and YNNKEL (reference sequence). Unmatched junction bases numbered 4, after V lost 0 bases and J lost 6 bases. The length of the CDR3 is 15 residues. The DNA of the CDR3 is TGTGCCAGCAGCCAAGATTCAGGGGGCCTTCAGCCCCAGCATTTT. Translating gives CASSQDSGGLQPQHF.

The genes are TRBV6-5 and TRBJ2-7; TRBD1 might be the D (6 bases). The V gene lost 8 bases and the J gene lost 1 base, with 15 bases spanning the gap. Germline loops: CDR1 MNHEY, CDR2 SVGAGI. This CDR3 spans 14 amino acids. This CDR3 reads CASGSGRGSYEQYF. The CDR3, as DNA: TGTGCCAGCGGGTCGGGCAGGGGATCCTACGAGCAGTACTTC.

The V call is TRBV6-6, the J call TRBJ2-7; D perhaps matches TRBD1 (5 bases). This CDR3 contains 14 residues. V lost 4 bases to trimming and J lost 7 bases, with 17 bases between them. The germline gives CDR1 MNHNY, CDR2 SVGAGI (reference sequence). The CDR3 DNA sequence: TGTGCCAGCAGTTCGCGCCCCCAGGGTGGGGAGCAGTACTTC. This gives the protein CASSSRPQGGEQYF.

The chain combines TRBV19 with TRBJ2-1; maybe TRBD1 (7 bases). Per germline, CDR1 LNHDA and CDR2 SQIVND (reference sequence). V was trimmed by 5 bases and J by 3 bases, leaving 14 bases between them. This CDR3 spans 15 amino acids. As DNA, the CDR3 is TGTGCCAGTAGTGCGGGACAGCGAAACTACAATGAGCAGTTCTTC. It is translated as CASSAGQRNYNEQFF.